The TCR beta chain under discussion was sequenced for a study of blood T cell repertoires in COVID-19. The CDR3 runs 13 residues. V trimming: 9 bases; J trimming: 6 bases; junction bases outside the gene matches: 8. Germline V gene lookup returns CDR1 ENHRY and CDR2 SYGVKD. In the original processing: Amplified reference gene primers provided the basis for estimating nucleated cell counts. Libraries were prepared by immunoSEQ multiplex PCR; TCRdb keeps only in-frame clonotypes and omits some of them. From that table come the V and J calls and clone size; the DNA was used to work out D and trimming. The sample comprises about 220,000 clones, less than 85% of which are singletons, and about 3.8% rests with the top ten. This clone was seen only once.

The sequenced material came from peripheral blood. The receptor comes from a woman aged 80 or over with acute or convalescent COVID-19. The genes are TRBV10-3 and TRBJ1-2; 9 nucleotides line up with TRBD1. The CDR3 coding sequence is TGTGCCATTGAGGACAGGGGAACGGATGGCTACACCTTC. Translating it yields CAIEDRGTDGYTF.